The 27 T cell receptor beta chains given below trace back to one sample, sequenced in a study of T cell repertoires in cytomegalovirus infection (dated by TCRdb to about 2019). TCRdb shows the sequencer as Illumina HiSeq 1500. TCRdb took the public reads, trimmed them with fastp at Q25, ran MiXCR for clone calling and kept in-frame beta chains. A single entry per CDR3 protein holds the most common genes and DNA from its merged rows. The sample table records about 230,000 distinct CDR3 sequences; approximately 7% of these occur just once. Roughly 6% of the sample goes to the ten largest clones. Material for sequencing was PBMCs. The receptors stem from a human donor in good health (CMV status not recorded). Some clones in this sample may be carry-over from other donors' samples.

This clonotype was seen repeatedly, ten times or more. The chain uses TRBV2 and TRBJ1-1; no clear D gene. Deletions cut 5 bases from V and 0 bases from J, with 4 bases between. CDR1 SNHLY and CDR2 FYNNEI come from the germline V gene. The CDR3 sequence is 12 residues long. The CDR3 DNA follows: TGTGCCAGCAGTAAAGTGAACACTGAAGCTTTCTTT. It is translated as CASSKVNTEAFF.

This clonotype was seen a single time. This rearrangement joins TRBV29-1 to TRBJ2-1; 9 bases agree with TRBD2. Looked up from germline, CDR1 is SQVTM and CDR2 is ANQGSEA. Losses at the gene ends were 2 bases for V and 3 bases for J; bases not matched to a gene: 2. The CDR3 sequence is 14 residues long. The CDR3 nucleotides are TGCAGCGTTGAAAAACTAGCGGGCTACAATGAGCAGTTCTTC. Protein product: CSVEKLAGYNEQFF.

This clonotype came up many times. The CDR3 coding sequence is TGCAGTGCCACGGGACAGGCCTACGAGCAGTACTTC. Protein sequence: CSATGQAYEQYF. The chain combines TRBV20-1 with TRBJ2-7; 8 bases agree with TRBD1. V dropped 6 bases and J dropped 2; count of bases not matched to a gene: 3. Germline V gene data show CDR1 as DFQATT and CDR2 as SNEGSKA (reference sequence). The CDR3 consists of 12 residues.

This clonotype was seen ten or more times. CDR3 sequence (DNA): TGTGCCATCTCTTCCAGCAGGGGTAATGGCTACACCTTC. Protein product: CAISSSRGNGYTF. The chain couples TRBV10-3 to TRBJ1-2, with a tentative D call TRBD1 (6 bases). Germline V gives CDR1 ENHRY, CDR2 SYGVKD. With 8 bases removed from V and 6 bases from J, the gap between germline ends came to 16 bases. This CDR3 comprises 13 residues.

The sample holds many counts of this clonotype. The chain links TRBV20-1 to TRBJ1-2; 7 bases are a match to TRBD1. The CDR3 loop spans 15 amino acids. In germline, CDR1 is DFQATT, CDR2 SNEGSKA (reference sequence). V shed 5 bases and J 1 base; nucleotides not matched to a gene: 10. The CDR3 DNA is TGCAGTGCTCTAGGGACAGACACTAGTAACTATGGCTACACCTTC. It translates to CSALGTDTSNYGYTF.

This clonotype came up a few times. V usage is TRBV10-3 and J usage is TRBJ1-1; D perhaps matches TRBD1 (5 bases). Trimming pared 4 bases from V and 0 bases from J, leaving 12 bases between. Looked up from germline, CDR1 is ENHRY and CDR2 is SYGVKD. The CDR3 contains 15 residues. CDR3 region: CAISGRGGLNTEAFF. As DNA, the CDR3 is TGTGCCATCAGTGGAAGGGGCGGCCTGAACACTGAAGCTTTCTTT.

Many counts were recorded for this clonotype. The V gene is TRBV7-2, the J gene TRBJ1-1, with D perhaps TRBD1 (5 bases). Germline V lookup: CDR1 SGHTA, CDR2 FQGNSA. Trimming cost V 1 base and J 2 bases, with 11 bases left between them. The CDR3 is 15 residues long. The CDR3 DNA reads TGTGCCAGCAGCTTAGGTTACGGGGCTAACACTGAAGCTTTCTTT. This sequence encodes CASSLGYGANTEAFF.

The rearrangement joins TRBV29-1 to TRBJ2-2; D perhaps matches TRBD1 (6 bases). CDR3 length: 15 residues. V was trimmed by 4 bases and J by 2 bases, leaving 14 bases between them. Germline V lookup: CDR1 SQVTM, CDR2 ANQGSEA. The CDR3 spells CSVAGGDLNTGELFF. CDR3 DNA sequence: TGCAGCGTTGCTGGGGGCGATTTAAACACCGGGGAGCTGTTTTTT.

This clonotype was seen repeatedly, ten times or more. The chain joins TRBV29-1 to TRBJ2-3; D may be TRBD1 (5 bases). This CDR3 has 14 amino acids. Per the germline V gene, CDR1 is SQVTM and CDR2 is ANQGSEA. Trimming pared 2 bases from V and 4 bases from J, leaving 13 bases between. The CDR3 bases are TGCAGCGTTGAAAAGGGGATGAAGTCAGATACGCAGTATTTT. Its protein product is CSVEKGMKSDTQYF.

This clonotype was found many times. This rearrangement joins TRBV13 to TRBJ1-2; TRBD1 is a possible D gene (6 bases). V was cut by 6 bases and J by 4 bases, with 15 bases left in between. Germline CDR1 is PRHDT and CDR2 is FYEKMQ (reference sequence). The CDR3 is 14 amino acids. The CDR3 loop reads CASSLQGLSYGYTF. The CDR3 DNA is TGTGCCAGCAGTCTACAGGGCCTTAGCTATGGCTACACCTTC. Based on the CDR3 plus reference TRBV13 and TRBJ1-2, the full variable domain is AAGVIQSPRHLIKEKRETATLKCYPIPRHDTVYWYQQGPGQDPQFLISFYEKMQSDKGSIPDRFSAQQFSDYHSELNMSSLELGDSALYFCASSLQGLSYGYTFGSGTRLTVV.

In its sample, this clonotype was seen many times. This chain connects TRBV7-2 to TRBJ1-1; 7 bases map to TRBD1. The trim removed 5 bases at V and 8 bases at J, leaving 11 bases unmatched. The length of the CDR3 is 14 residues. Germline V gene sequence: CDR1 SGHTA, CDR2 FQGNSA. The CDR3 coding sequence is TGTGCCAGCAGCCCCTCGAGGGGGCTGACAGAAGCTTTCTTT. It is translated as CASSPSRGLTEAFF.

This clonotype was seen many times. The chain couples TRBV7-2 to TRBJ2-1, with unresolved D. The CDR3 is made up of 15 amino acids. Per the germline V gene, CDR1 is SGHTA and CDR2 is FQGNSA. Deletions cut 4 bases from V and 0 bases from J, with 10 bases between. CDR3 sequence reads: CASSSAASSYNEQFF. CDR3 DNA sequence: TGTGCCAGCAGCTCGGCCGCGAGCTCCTACAATGAGCAGTTCTTC.

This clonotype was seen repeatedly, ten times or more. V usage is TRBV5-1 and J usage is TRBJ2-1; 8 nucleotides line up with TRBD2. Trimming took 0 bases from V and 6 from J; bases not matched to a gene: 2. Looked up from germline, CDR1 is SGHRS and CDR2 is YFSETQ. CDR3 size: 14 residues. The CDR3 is CASSLAGGGNEQFF. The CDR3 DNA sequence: TGCGCCAGCAGCTTGGCCGGGGGGGGCAATGAGCAGTTCTTC.

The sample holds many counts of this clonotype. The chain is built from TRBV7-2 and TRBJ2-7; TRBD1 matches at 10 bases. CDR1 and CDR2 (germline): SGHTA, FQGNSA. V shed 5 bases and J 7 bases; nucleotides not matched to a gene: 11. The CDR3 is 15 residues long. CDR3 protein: CASSPYGQGGFEQYF. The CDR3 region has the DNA TGTGCCAGCAGCCCCTATGGACAGGGGGGATTTGAGCAGTACTTC.

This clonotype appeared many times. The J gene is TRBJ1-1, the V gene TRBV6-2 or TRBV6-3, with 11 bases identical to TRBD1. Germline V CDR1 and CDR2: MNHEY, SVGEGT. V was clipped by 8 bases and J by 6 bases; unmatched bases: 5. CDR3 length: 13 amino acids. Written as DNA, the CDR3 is TGTGCCAGCGGGGACAGGGGGTTTCCTGAAGCTTTCTTT. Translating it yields CASGDRGFPEAFF.

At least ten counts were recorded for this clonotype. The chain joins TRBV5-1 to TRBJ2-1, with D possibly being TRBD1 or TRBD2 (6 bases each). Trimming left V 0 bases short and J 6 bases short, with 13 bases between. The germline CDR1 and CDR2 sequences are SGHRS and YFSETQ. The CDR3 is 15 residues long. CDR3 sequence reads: CASSLVGAGSNEQFF. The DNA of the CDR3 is TGCGCCAGCAGCTTGGTGGGGGCGGGATCCAATGAGCAGTTCTTC.

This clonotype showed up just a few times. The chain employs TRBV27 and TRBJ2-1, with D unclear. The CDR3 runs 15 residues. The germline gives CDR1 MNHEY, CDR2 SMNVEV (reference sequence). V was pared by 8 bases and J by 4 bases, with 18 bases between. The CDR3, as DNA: TGTGCCAGCTCAAAACTTGCCCTAGATTACAATGAGCAGTTCTTC. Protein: CASSKLALDYNEQFF.

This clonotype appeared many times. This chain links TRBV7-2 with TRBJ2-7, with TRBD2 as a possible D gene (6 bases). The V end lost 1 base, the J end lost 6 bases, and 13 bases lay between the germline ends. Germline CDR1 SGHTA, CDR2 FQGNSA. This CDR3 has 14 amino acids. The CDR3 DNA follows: TGTGCCAGCAGCTTAGAACTAGCTGGTGGCGAGCAGTACTTC. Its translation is CASSLELAGGEQYF.

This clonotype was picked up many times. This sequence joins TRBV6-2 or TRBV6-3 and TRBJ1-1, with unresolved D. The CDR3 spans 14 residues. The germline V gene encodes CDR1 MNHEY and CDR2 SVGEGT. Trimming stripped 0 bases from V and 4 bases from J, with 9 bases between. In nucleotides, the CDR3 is TGTGCCAGCAGTTACTCAGAGGAGGGCACTGAAGCTTTCTTT. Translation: CASSYSEEGTEAFF.

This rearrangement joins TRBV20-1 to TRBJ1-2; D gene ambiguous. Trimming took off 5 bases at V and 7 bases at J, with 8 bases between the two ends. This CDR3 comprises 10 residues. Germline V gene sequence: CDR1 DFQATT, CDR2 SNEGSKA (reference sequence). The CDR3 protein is CSAGRTGYTF. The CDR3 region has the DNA TGCAGTGCTGGCAGAACTGGCTACACCTTC.

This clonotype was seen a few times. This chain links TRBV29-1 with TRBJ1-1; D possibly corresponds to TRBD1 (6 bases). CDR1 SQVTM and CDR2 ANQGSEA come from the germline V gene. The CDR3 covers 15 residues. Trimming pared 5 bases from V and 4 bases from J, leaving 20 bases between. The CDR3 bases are TGCAGCGTTCCCAGCTCCTACAGGGACCCCACTGAAGCTTTCTTT. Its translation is CSVPSSYRDPTEAFF. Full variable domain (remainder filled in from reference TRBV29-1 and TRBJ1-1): SAVISQKPSRDICQRGTSLTIQCQVDSQVTMMFWYRQQPGQSLTLIATANQGSEATYESGFVIDKFPISRPNLTFSTLTVSNMSPEDSSIYLCSVPSSYRDPTEAFFGQGTRLTVV.

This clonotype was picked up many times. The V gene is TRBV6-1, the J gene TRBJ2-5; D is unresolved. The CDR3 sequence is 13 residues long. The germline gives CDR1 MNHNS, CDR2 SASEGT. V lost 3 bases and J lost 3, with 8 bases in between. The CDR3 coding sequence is TGTGCCAGCAGTGATTTGGTAGAAGAGACCCAGTACTTC. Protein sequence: CASSDLVEETQYF.

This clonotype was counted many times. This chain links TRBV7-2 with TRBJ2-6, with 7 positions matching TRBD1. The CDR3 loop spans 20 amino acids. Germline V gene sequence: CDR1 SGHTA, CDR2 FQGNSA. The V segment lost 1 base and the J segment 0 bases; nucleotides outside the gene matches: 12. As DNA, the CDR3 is TGTGCCAGCAGCTTAGAAGCACCCGGGACAGTCGCCTCTGGGGCCAACGTCCTGACTTTC. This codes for CASSLEAPGTVASGANVLTF.

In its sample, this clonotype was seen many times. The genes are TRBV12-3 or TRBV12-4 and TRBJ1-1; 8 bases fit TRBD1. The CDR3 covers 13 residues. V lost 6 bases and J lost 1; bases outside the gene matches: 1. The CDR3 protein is CASSRGQNTEAFF. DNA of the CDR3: TGTGCCAGCAGCAGGGGGCAGAACACTGAAGCTTTCTTT.

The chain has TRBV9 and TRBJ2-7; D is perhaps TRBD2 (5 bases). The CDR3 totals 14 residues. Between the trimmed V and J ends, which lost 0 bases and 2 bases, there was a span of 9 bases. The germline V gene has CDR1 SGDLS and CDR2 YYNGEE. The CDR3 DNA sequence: TGTGCCAGCAGCGTAGGGACGACTACCTACGAGCAGTACTTC. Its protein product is CASSVGTTTYEQYF.

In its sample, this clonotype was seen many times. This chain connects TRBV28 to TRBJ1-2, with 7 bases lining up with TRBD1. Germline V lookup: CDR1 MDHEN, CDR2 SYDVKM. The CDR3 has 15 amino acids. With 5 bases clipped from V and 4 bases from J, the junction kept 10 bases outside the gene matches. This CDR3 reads CASSPIPTGSYGYTF. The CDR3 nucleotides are TGTGCCAGCAGTCCCATTCCGACAGGGTCCTATGGCTACACCTTC.

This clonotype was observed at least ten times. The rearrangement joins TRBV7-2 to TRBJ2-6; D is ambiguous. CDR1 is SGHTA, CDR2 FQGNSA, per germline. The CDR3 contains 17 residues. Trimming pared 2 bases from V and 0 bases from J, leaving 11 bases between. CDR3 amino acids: CASSLSRVGSGANVLTF. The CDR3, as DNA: TGTGCCAGCAGCTTAAGTCGTGTGGGCTCTGGGGCCAACGTCCTGACTTTC.